The 14 T cell receptor beta chains below were found in one sample sequenced in a study of T cells after yellow fever vaccination. One entry per CDR3 protein results from TCRdb running MiXCR on the 5' RACE reads. This table holds 500,000 to 650,000 distinct CDR3 sequences, about 17% found once. The sequences come from PBMCs, collected about 5 days after the first yellow fever vaccination. These receptors were taken from a man aged 18 to 29 who received the YFV17D yellow fever vaccine.

This clonotype came up a few times. The rearrangement uses TRBV4-1 and TRBJ2-7; 8 nucleotides line up with TRBD2. The V gene end was trimmed by 1 base and the J gene end by 3 bases; junction bases not matched to a gene: 5. CDR3 length equals 15 residues. Germline CDR1 reads MGHRA; CDR2 reads YSYEKL. The chain's CDR3 is CASSQVPTSGYEQYV. The CDR3 nucleotides read TGCGCCAGCAGCCAAGTGCCCACTAGCGGCTACGAGCAGTACGTC.

The chain links TRBV7-2 to TRBJ2-5; TRBD1 aligns across 10 bases. V dropped 4 bases and J dropped 5; count of bases not matched to a gene: 7. Germline CDR1 and CDR2: SGHTA and FQGNSA. This CDR3 contains 15 residues. In DNA, the CDR3 is TGTGCCAGCAGCTCGACAGGGGGCACGGCGGAGACCCAGTACTTC. This gives the protein CASSSTGGTAETQYF. Filled out from reference TRBV7-2 and TRBJ2-5, the complete variable domain reads GAGVSQSPSNKVTEKGKDVELRCDPISGHTALYWYRQSLGQGLEFLIYFQGNSAPDKSGLPSDRFSAERTGGSVSTLTIQRTQQEDSAVYLCASSSTGGTAETQYFGPGTRLLVL.

A few counts support this clonotype. The chain recombines TRBV20-1 with TRBJ2-7; TRBD1 is a possible D gene (6 bases). CDR1 is DFQATT, CDR2 SNEGSKA, per germline (reference sequence). V dropped 5 bases and J dropped 0 bases, with 14 bases sitting between them. This CDR3 is 14 amino acids long. DNA for the CDR3: TGCAGTGCTCTCAAGACAGGTGACTCCTACGAGCAGTACGTC. Translated, it gives CSALKTGDSYEQYV.

The chain couples TRBV4-3 to TRBJ2-5; 10 nucleotides agree with TRBD2. Trimming cost V 0 bases and J 4 bases; bases outside gene matches: 8. The CDR3 sequence is 17 residues long. Germline assignment: CDR1 LGHNA and CDR2 YSLEER. CDR3 in DNA: TGCGCCAGCAGCCAAGATCGGGCTAGCGGGGGTGGAGAGACCCAGTACTTC. Its protein is CASSQDRASGGGETQYF.

CDR3 sequence (DNA): TGTGCCAGCAGTCCCACAGGGGGTCGTGGGAACGAGCAGTACGTC. It translates to CASSPTGGRGNEQYV. This chain uses TRBV6-1 with TRBJ2-7; 8 nucleotides align to TRBD1. Losses at the gene ends were 5 bases for V and 5 bases for J; bases not matched to a gene: 11. CDR1 and CDR2 (germline): MNHNS, SASEGT. The CDR3 consists of 15 residues.

The rearrangement uses TRBV5-4 and TRBJ2-2; D not certain. This CDR3 is built from 15 residues. The ends were cut back, 2 bases at V and 7 bases at J, with 15 bases in the middle. In germline, CDR1 is SGHNT, CDR2 YYREEE (reference sequence). The CDR3 region has the DNA TGTGCCAGCAGCTTAGATTCCCCGTGGGGCGGGGAGCTGTTTTTT. This codes for CASSLDSPWGGELFF.

In its sample, this clonotype was seen a few times. The chain uses TRBV18 and TRBJ2-2; D remains ambiguous. Germline CDR1 KGHSH, CDR2 LQKENI. This CDR3 contains 15 residues. V was pared by 2 bases and J by 3 bases, with 10 bases between. The chain's CDR3 is CASSPDAGYTGELFF. CDR3 bases: TGTGCCAGCTCACCAGATGCAGGTTACACCGGGGAGCTGTTTTTT.

There are a few counts of this clonotype. In nucleotides, the CDR3 is TGTGCCTGGAGCGCCGGGACAGGCGTTGAAGCTTTCTTT. It translates to CAWSAGTGVEAFF. The chain recombines TRBV30 with TRBJ1-1; 8 bases agree with TRBD1. CDR3 length: 13 amino acids. CDR1 is GTSNPN and CDR2 is SVGIG in the germline V gene (reference sequence). V lost 3 bases, J lost 7 bases, and 7 bases stayed unmatched. Together with reference TRBV30 and TRBJ1-1, the CDR3 gives the full variable domain: SQTIHQWPATLVQPVGSPLSLECTVEGTSNPNLYWYRQAAGRGLQLLFYSVGIGQISSEVPQNLSASRPQDRQFILSSKKLLLSDSGFYLCAWSAGTGVEAFFGQGTRLTVV.

The chain links TRBV4-3 to TRBJ2-1; no clear D. CDR1 and CDR2 from the germline V gene are LGHNA and YSLEER. CDR3 length: 15 amino acids. V shed 4 bases and J shed 9 bases, with 19 bases lying between them. This CDR3 is CASSPGGPAAGEQFF. As DNA, the CDR3 is TGCGCCAGCAGCCCGGGCGGCCCCGCGGCTGGTGAGCAGTTCTTC.

This clonotype was detected a few times. J is TRBJ1-5 and V is TRBV4-1; tentative D call: TRBD1 (5 bases). Looked up from germline, CDR1 is MGHRA and CDR2 is YSYEKL. The germline V and J ends were trimmed by 1 base and 0 bases, with 22 bases remaining between them. The CDR3 covers 20 residues. The chain's CDR3 is CASSQGPLSAGDPSNQPQHF. DNA for the CDR3: TGCGCCAGCAGCCAAGGCCCTCTGTCGGCGGGGGACCCTAGCAATCAGCCCCAGCATTTT.

This clonotype has only a few counts. The rearrangement joins TRBV27 to TRBJ2-1; D unresolved. CDR3 length: 13 residues. The V gene lost 5 bases and the J gene lost 9 bases, with 14 bases spanning the gap. CDR1 and CDR2 from the germline V gene are MNHEY and SMNVEV (reference sequence). CDR3 coding DNA: TGTGCCAGCAGTCTCACCCGGACGGCTGAGCAGTTCTTC. Its protein product is CASSLTRTAEQFF.

This clonotype was seen repeatedly, ten times or more. The gene calls are TRBV5-1 and TRBJ2-7; maybe TRBD1 (6 bases). This CDR3 is 14 amino acids long. Germline lookup yields CDR1 SGHRS and CDR2 YFSETQ. The ends were cut back, 2 bases at V and 5 bases at J, with 14 bases in the middle. CDR3 in amino acids: CASSFRAGDHEQYF. DNA for the CDR3: TGCGCCAGCAGCTTCAGGGCAGGGGACCACGAGCAGTACTTC.

This clonotype was observed a few times. V usage is TRBV18 and J usage is TRBJ1-2, with D unresolved. CDR3 length: 12 residues. Germline assignment: CDR1 KGHSH and CDR2 LQKENI. V shed 6 bases and J shed 3 bases, with 8 bases lying between them. The CDR3 spells CASSRRDYGYTF. The CDR3 DNA reads as TGTGCCAGCTCTCGGCGGGACTATGGCTACACCTTC.

This chain connects TRBV27 to TRBJ1-5; D not resolved. Between the trimmed V and J ends, which lost 5 bases and 3 bases, there was a span of 5 bases. CDR1 and CDR2 from the germline V gene are MNHEY and SMNVEV (reference sequence). There are 12 residues in the CDR3. The CDR3, as DNA: TGTGCCAGCAGTGCCCCCAATCAGCCCCAGCATTTT. It yields the protein CASSAPNQPQHF.